This T cell receptor (beta chain) stems from a study of cytomegalovirus exposure and HLA in healthy donors. PCR employed 60 Vbeta and 13 Jbeta primers. Produced via immunoSEQ multiplex PCR; TCRdb's table is partial and in-frame only. The sample carries 73,000 or so clones, under 85% recorded once. Trimming pared 2 bases from V and 5 bases from J, leaving 7 bases between. The CDR3 runs 12 residues. Per germline, CDR1 KGHSH and CDR2 LQKENI. V usage is TRBV18 and J usage is TRBJ2-7; D not certain. The clonotype comes from a woman aged 40 to 50 in good health and CMV-seropositive. The sample taken for sequencing was PBMCs. The CDR3 DNA follows: TGTGCCAGCTCACCAGGTAGCAACGAGCAGTACTTC. Translated: CASSPGSNEQYF.